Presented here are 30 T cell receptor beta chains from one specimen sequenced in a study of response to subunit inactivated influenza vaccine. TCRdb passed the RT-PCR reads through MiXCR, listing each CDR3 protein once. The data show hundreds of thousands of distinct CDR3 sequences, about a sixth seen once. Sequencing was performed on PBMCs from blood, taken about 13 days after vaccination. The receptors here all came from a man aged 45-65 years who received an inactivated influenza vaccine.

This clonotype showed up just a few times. The CDR3 nucleotides are TGCGCCAGCAGCTTGGCCGATGGGAGACAAGAGACCCAGTACTTC. Translated: CASSLADGRQETQYF. The chain recombines TRBV5-1 with TRBJ2-5; D perhaps matches TRBD2 (5 bases). From germline, CDR1 is SGHRS and CDR2 YFSETQ. Trimming removed 0 bases from V and 2 bases from J, with 11 bases in between. CDR3 length: 15 residues.

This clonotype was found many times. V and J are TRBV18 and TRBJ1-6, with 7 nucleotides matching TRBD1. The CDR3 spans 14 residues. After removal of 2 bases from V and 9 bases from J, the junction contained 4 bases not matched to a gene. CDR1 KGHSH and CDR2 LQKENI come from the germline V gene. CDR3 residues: CASSPGTAGSPLHF. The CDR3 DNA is TGTGCCAGCTCACCAGGGACAGCAGGTTCACCCCTCCACTTT.

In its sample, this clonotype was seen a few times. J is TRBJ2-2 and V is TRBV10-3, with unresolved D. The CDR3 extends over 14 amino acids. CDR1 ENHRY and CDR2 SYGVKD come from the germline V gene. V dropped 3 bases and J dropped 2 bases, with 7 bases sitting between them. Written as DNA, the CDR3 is TGTGCCATCAGTGATCGGATTAACACCGGGGAGCTGTTTTTT. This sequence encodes CAISDRINTGELFF.

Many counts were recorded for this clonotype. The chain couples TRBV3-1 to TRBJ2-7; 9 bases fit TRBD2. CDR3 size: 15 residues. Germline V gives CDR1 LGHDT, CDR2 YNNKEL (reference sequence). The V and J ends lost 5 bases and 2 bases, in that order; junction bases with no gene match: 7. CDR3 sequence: CASSYSGSLTYEQYF. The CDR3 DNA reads TGTGCCAGCAGCTATAGCGGGAGTCTAACCTACGAGCAGTACTTC.

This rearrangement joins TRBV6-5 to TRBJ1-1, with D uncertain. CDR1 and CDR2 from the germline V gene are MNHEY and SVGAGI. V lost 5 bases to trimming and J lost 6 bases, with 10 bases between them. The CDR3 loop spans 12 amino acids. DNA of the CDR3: TGTGCCAGCAGTCAATTACAGTCTGAAGCTTTCTTT. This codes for CASSQLQSEAFF.

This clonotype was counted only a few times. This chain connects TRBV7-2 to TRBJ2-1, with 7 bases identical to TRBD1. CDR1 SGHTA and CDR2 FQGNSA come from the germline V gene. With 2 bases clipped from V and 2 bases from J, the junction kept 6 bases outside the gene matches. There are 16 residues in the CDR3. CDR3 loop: CASSLRTGRTYNEQFF. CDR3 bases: TGTGCCAGCAGCTTACGGACAGGACGTACCTACAATGAGCAGTTCTTC.

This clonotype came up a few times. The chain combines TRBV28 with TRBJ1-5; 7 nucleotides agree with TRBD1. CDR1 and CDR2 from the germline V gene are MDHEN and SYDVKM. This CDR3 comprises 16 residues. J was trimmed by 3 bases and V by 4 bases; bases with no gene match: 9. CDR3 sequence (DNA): TGTGCCAGCAGTTCCCCCCGGGACAGCTACAATCAGCCCCAGCATTTT. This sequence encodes CASSSPRDSYNQPQHF.

The CDR3 DNA is TGTGCCAGCAGTTACTCTGGCTGGGGGCCATTTGGGCCGCATTTT. Translating gives CASSYSGWGPFGPHF. The chain combines TRBV6-2 or TRBV6-3 with TRBJ1-5; TRBD1 is a possible D gene (6 bases). The CDR3 totals 15 residues. Germline V lookup: CDR1 MNHEY, CDR2 SVGEGT. With 0 bases removed from V and 15 bases from J, the gap between germline ends came to 21 bases.

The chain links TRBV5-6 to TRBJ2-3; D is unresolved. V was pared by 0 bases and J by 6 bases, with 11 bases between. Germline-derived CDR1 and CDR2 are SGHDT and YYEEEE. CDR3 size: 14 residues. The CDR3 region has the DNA TGTGCCAGCAGCTTGGGACTTCTCGACGATACGCAGTATTTT. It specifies CASSLGLLDDTQYF.

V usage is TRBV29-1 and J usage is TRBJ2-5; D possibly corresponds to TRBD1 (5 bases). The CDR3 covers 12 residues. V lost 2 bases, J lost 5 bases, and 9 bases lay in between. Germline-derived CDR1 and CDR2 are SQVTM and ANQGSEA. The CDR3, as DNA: TGCAGCGTTGAAACAGGTTACGAGACCCAGTACTTC. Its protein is CSVETGYETQYF.

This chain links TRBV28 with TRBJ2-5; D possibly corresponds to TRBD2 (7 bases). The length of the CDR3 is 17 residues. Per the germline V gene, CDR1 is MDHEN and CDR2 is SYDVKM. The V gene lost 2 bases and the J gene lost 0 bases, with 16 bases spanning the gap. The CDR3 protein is CASSLTGGYFYQETQYF. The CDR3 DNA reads TGTGCCAGCAGTTTAACGGGGGGCTATTTTTACCAAGAGACCCAGTACTTC.

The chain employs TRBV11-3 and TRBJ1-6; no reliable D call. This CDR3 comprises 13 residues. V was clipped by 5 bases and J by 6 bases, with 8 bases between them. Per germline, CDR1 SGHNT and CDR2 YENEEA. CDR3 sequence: CASSKTGNSPLHF. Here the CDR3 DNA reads TGTGCCAGCAGCAAAACGGGTAATTCACCCCTCCACTTT.

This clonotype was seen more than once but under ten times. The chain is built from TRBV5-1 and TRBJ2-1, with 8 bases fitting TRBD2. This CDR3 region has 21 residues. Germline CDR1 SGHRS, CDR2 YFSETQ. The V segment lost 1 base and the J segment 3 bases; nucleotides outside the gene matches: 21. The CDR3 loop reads CASSLYVRGTRYDWLYNEQFF. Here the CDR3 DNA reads TGCGCCAGCAGCTTGTATGTTAGAGGGACTAGATATGATTGGCTCTACAATGAGCAGTTCTTC.

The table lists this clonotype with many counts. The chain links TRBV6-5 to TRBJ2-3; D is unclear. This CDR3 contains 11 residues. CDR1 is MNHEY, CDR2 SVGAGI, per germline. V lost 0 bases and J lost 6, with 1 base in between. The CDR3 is CASSYSDTQYF. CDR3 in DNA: TGTGCCAGCAGTTACTCCGATACGCAGTATTTT.

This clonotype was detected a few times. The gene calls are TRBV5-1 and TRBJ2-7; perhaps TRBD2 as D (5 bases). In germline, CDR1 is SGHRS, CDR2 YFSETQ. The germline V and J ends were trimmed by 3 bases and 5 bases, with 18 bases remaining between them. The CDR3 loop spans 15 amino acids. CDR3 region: CASSYAGHPQDEQYF. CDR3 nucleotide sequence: TGCGCCAGCAGCTATGCGGGTCACCCCCAGGACGAGCAGTACTTC.

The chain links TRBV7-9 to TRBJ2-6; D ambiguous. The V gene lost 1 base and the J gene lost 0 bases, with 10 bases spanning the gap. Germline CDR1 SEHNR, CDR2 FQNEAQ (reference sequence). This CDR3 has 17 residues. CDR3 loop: CASSLGVGHSGANVLTF. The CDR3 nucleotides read TGTGCCAGCAGCTTAGGTGTAGGCCACTCTGGGGCCAACGTCCTGACTTTC.

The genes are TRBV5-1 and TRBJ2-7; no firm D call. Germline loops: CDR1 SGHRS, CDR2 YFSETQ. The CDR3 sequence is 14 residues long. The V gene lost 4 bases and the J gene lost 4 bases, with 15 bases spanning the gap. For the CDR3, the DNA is TGCGCCAGCAGCCCGGCAGCGCAACCTTACGAGCAGTACTTC. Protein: CASSPAAQPYEQYF.

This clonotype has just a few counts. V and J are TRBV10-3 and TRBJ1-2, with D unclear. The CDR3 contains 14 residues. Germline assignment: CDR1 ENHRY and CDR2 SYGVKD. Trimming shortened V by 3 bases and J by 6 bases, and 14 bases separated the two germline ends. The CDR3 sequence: CAISEGFAGNGYTF. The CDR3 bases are TGTGCCATCAGTGAAGGTTTCGCGGGGAATGGCTACACCTTC.

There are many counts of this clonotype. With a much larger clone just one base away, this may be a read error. The CDR3 protein is CASSLGYTQYF. For the CDR3, the DNA is TGTGCCAGCAGCTTAGGATATACGCAGTATTTT. The chain couples TRBV7-2 to TRBJ2-3; D gene unclear. This CDR3 has 11 amino acids. Trimming left V 1 base short and J 7 bases short, with 3 bases between. CDR1 SGHTA and CDR2 FQGNSA come from the germline V gene.

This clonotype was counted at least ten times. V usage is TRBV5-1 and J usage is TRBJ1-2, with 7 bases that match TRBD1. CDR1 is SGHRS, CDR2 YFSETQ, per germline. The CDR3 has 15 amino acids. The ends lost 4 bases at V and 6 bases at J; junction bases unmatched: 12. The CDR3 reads CASSLAPDRADGYTF. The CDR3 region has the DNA TGCGCCAGCAGCCTGGCCCCCGACAGGGCGGATGGCTACACCTTC.

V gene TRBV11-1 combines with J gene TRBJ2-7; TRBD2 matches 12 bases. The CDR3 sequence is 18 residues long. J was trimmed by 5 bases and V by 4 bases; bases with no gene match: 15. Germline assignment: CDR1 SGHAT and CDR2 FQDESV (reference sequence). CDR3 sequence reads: CASSSPPGTSGYRNEQYF. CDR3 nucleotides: TGTGCCAGCAGCTCGCCCCCTGGGACTAGCGGGTACAGGAACGAGCAGTACTTC.

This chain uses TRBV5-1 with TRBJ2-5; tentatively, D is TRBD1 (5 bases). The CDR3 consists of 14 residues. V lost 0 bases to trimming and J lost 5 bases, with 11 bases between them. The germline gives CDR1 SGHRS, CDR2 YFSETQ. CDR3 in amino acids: CASSLAPGSETQYF. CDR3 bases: TGCGCCAGCAGCTTGGCCCCAGGGTCCGAGACCCAGTACTTC.

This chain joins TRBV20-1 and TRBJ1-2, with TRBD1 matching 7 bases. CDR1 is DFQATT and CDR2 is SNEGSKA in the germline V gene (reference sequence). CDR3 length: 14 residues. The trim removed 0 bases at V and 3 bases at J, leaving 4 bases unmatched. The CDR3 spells CSARDMGTDYGYTF. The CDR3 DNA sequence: TGCAGTGCTAGAGATATGGGGACAGACTATGGCTACACCTTC.

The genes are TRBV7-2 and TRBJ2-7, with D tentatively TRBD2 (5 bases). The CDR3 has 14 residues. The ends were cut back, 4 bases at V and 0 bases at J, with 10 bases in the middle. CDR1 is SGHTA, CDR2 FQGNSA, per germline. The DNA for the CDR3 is TGTGCCAGCAGCTCCGGGGTCAACTCCTACGAGCAGTACTTC. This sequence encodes CASSSGVNSYEQYF.

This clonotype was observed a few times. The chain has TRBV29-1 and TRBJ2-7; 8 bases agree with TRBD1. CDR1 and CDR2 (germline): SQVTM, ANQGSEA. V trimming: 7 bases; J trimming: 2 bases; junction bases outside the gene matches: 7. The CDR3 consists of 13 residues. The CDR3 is CSASMTGAYEQYF. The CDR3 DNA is TGCAGCGCTTCGATGACAGGGGCCTACGAGCAGTACTTC.

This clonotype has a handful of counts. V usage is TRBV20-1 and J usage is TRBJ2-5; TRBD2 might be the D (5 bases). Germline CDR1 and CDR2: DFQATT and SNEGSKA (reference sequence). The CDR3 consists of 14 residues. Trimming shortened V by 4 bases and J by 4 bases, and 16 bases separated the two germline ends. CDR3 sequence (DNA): TGCAGTGCTAAGTATTGGACCGAGGGAGAGACCCAGTACTTC. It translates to CSAKYWTEGETQYF.

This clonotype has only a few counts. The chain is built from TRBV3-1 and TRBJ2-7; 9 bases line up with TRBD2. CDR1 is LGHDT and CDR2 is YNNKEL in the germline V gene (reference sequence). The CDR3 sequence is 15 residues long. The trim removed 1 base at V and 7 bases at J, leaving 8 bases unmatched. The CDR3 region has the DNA TGTGCCAGCAGCCAAGGACTAGCGGAAGCCTTGGAGCAGTACTTC. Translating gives CASSQGLAEALEQYF.

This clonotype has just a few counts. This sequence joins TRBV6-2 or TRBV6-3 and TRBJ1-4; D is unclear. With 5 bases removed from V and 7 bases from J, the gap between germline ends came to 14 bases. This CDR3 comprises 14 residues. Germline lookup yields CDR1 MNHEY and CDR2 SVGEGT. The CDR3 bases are TGTGCCAGCAGTCCTCAGCGATCGGGTGAAAAACTGTTTTTT. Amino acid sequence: CASSPQRSGEKLFF.

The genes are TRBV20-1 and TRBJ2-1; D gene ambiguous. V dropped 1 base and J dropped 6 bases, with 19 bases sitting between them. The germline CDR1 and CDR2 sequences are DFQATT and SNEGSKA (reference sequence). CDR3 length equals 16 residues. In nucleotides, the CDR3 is TGCAGTGCTAGAGCTCAGTATGTGGGGAATAGCAATGAGCAGTTCTTC. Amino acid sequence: CSARAQYVGNSNEQFF.

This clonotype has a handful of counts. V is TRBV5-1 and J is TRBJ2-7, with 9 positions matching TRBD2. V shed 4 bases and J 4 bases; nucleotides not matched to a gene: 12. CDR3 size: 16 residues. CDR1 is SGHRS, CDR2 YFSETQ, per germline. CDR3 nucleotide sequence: TGCGCCAGCAGCGCCCGACCCTGGCGGGAGGGTTACGAGCAGTACTTC. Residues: CASSARPWREGYEQYF.